This entry lists 19 T cell receptor beta chains sequenced from one sample in a study of shared clonotypes between healthy human individuals. Sequencing used immunoSEQ multiplex PCR; TCRdb keeps in-frame clones, though not all of them. Here the sample spans over a million clones, around 97% being singletons. Sequencing was carried out using naive CD4+ T cells sorted from blood. Subset denoted: CD45RA+ positively selected. These receptors came from a young man in good health.

The V call is TRBV9, the J call TRBJ2-1; no firm D call. CDR1 and CDR2 (germline): SGDLS, YYNGEE. The CDR3 has 14 residues. Trimming removed 1 base at V and 9 bases at J, with 14 bases between. The CDR3 nucleotides are TGTGCCAGCAGCGTACTTTTTGGAGTGAGTGAGCAGTTCTTC. This gives the protein CASSVLFGVSEQFF.

The V call is TRBV18, the J call TRBJ2-5, with a weak D call TRBD2 (6 bases). Trimming took 1 base from V and 0 from J, leaving 9 bases between them. This CDR3 has 15 amino acids. Germline V gene data show CDR1 as KGHSH and CDR2 as LQKENI. The CDR3 nucleotides read TGTGCCAGCTCACCACTCGGGAGCAACCAAGAGACCCAGTACTTC. It codes for CASSPLGSNQETQYF.

Here the CDR3 reads CASHGRNTEAFF. The CDR3 bases are TGTGCCAGTCACGGCCGGAACACTGAAGCTTTCTTT. The chain employs TRBV19 and TRBJ1-1; D not certain. The CDR3 length is 12 residues. V was clipped by 8 bases and J by 1 base, with 8 bases between them. Germline-derived CDR1 and CDR2 are LNHDA and SQIVND (reference sequence).

This clone was picked up one time. The chain is built from TRBV7-9 and TRBJ2-7; 11 bases line up with TRBD1. The germline gives CDR1 SEHNR, CDR2 FQNEAQ (reference sequence). The CDR3 sequence is 15 residues long. V shed 5 bases and J 3 bases; nucleotides not matched to a gene: 6. The DNA of the CDR3 is TGTGCCAGCAGCCGTTTCGGGACAGGGGGCTACGAGCAGTACTTC. Its protein is CASSRFGTGGYEQYF.

V usage is TRBV9 and J usage is TRBJ2-5, with unresolved D. The CDR3 is 14 amino acids. The germline V gene encodes CDR1 SGDLS and CDR2 YYNGEE. V lost 5 bases, J lost 3 bases, and 14 bases lay in between. The CDR3 region is CASSLGLSEETQYF. CDR3 DNA: TGTGCCAGCAGTCTGGGGTTATCCGAAGAGACCCAGTACTTC.

The chain combines TRBV30 with TRBJ2-3; D may match TRBD1 or TRBD2 (5 bases each). V lost 6 bases and J lost 1, with 14 bases in between. CDR1 is GTSNPN and CDR2 is SVGIG in the germline V gene (reference sequence). This CDR3 is 14 amino acids long. This chain's CDR3 is CACRGPGGTDTQYF. CDR3 sequence (DNA): TGTGCCTGTAGGGGACCCGGGGGCACAGATACGCAGTATTTT.

In its sample, this clone was seen once. The chain links TRBV29-1 to TRBJ1-4; D is uncertain. This CDR3 spans 13 amino acids. Trimming cost V 4 bases and J 4 bases, with 10 bases left between them. Germline V gene lookup returns CDR1 SQVTM and CDR2 ANQGSEA. CDR3 in amino acids: CSVAARYNEKLFF. The CDR3 nucleotides are TGCAGCGTTGCGGCCAGGTATAATGAAAAACTGTTTTTT.

This chain connects TRBV7-6 to TRBJ2-1, with 8 bases lining up with TRBD2. Germline loops: CDR1 SGHVS, CDR2 FNYEAQ. The V gene end was trimmed by 2 bases and the J gene end by 4 bases; junction bases not matched to a gene: 7. This CDR3 is built from 16 residues. CDR3 DNA sequence: TGTGCCAGCAGCTTATGGGGTAGCGGGAATTACAATGAGCAGTTCTTC. It specifies CASSLWGSGNYNEQFF. Based on the CDR3 plus reference TRBV7-6 and TRBJ2-1, the full variable domain is GAGVSQSPRYKVTKRGQDVALRCDPISGHVSLYWYRQALGQGPEFLTYFNYEAQQDKSGLPNDRFSAERPEGSISTLTIQRTEQRDSAMYRCASSLWGSGNYNEQFFGPGTRLTVL.

The V and J genes are TRBV27 and TRBJ2-7; a possible D gene is TRBD2 (6 bases). CDR3 length: 15 amino acids. Deletions cut 7 bases from V and 0 bases from J, with 16 bases between. Germline CDR1 and CDR2: MNHEY and SMNVEV (reference sequence). As DNA, the CDR3 is TGTGCCAGCAAAATAGCGGAGGGAAGCTCCTACGAGCAGTACTTC. Protein product: CASKIAEGSSYEQYF.

The chain is built from TRBV5-6 and TRBJ2-7, with TRBD2 identical over 12 bases. Per the germline V gene, CDR1 is SGHDT and CDR2 is YYEEEE. This CDR3 region has 15 residues. J lost 6 bases, V lost 0 bases, and 4 bases had no gene match. In DNA form, the CDR3 reads TGTGCCAGCAGCTTGGGACTAGCGGGAGTCGGCGAGCAGTACTTC. Its protein is CASSLGLAGVGEQYF.

V is TRBV9 and J is TRBJ2-3; D may match TRBD1 or TRBD2 (5 bases each). V was trimmed by 4 bases and J by 4 bases, leaving 16 bases between them. The germline gives CDR1 SGDLS, CDR2 YYNGEE. The CDR3 is 15 amino acids. The CDR3 bases are TGTGCCAGCAGCCAAGTAGGGGAGATCGCAGATACGCAGTATTTT. Protein product: CASSQVGEIADTQYF.

The CDR3 protein is CASKGPGENTEAFF. The CDR3 nucleotides read TGTGCCAGCAAGGGCCCAGGAGAGAACACTGAAGCTTTCTTT. V and J are TRBV5-4 and TRBJ1-1; unclear D gene. CDR3 size: 14 residues. Germline V gene sequence: CDR1 SGHNT, CDR2 YYREEE (reference sequence). Between the trimmed V and J ends, which lost 6 bases and 1 base, there was a span of 13 bases. Together with reference TRBV5-4 and TRBJ1-1, the CDR3 gives the full variable domain: ETGVTQSPTHLIKTRGQQVTLRCSSQSGHNTVSWYQQALGQGPQFIFQYYREEENGRGNFPPRFSGLQFPNYSSELNVNALELDDSALYLCASKGPGENTEAFFGQGTRLTVV.

The chain couples TRBV5-5 to TRBJ2-5; 9 bases line up with TRBD2. The germline V gene encodes CDR1 SGHKS and CDR2 YYEKEE (reference sequence). Trimming took 4 bases from V and 7 from J; bases not matched to a gene: 11. The CDR3 is 15 residues long. The CDR3 loop is CASSNVTSGGGTQYF. CDR3 DNA sequence: TGTGCCAGCAGCAACGTGACTAGCGGAGGAGGGACCCAGTACTTC.

CDR3 DNA sequence: TGTGCCAGCAGTTATATAGCTAGATCCTACGAGCAGTACTTC. Translated: CASSYIARSYEQYF. This sequence joins TRBV6-7 and TRBJ2-7; D is unclear. TRBV6-7 is given ORF status, its function remaining uncertain. This CDR3 is 14 amino acids long. The ends were cut back, 3 bases at V and 1 base at J, with 10 bases in the middle.

The rearrangement links TRBV28 to TRBJ1-1; D is unclear. Germline loops: CDR1 MDHEN, CDR2 SYDVKM. The CDR3 sequence is 15 residues long. V was trimmed by 6 bases and J by 5 bases, leaving 19 bases between them. The DNA for the CDR3 is TGTGCCAGCAGCTCCCGTTTTCGGGGAAGGACTGAAGCTTTCTTT. This codes for CASSSRFRGRTEAFF.

J is TRBJ2-3 and V is TRBV2; a weak D match, TRBD2 (5 bases). Germline assignment: CDR1 SNHLY and CDR2 FYNNEI. V was cut by 6 bases and J by 0 bases, with 10 bases left in between. CDR3 size: 14 residues. CDR3 protein: CASRLDFSTDTQYF. CDR3 in DNA: TGTGCCAGCAGACTAGACTTCAGCACAGATACGCAGTATTTT.

A single count supports this clone. V gene TRBV2 combines with J gene TRBJ1-1, with a weak D call TRBD1 (5 bases). CDR3 length equals 13 residues. The germline V gene encodes CDR1 SNHLY and CDR2 FYNNEI. V dropped 5 bases and J dropped 1 base, with 8 bases sitting between them. CDR3 protein: CASSFQGNTEAFF. The CDR3 bases are TGTGCCAGCAGTTTCCAGGGGAACACTGAAGCTTTCTTT.

This chain uses TRBV28 with TRBJ2-7, with a possible D match to TRBD1 (5 bases). The germline CDR1 and CDR2 sequences are MDHEN and SYDVKM. V was trimmed by 7 bases and J by 0 bases, leaving 10 bases between them. The CDR3 has 13 amino acids. The CDR3 protein is CASNARVSYEQYF. The CDR3 bases are TGTGCCAGCAACGCCAGGGTCTCCTACGAGCAGTACTTC.

The chain couples TRBV7-2 to TRBJ1-5; D gene unclear. Germline loops: CDR1 SGHTA, CDR2 FQGNSA. V was shortened by 5 bases and J by 3 bases, with 8 bases between the two germline ends. This CDR3 has 13 amino acids. The CDR3 DNA sequence: TGTGCCAGCAGCCTACACTACAATCAGCCCCAGCATTTT. Translation gives CASSLHYNQPQHF.